A single sample gave rise to the 28 T cell receptor beta chains below, sequenced in a study of cytomegalovirus exposure and HLA in healthy donors. Profiling relied on immunoSEQ multiplex PCR, and the TCRdb table lists in-frame clones only, not all of them. The sample records about 180,000 clones, 85% being singletons. Sequenced input: PBMCs. Source of these receptors: a man younger than 30 in good health and CMV-seropositive.

The V call is TRBV11-1, the J call TRBJ2-3; perhaps TRBD2 as D (6 bases). Germline values: CDR1 SGHAT, CDR2 FQDESV (reference sequence). This CDR3 region has 15 residues. V lost 4 bases and J lost 5, with 16 bases in between. The CDR3 here is CASSSGPGEEDTQYF. CDR3 DNA sequence: TGTGCCAGCAGCTCGGGCCCGGGGGAGGAAGATACGCAGTATTTT. Together with reference TRBV11-1 and TRBJ2-3, the CDR3 gives the full variable domain: EAEVAQSPRYKITEKSQAVAFWCDPISGHATLYWYRQILGQGPELLVQFQDESVVDDSQLPKDRFSAERLKGVDSTLKIQPAELGDSAMYLCASSSGPGEEDTQYFGPGTRLTVL.

J is TRBJ1-5 and V is TRBV5-4; D call uncertain. Between the trimmed V and J ends, which lost 0 bases and 2 bases, there was a span of 15 bases. This CDR3 is 17 amino acids long. Per germline, CDR1 SGHNT and CDR2 YYREEE (reference sequence). CDR3 amino acids: CASSLGSRGGRNQPQHF. CDR3 DNA: TGTGCCAGCAGCTTGGGCAGTCGGGGAGGACGCAATCAGCCCCAGCATTTT.

V and J are TRBV5-1 and TRBJ2-1; D unresolved. V dropped 0 bases and J dropped 5 bases, with 9 bases sitting between them. Germline lookup yields CDR1 SGHRS and CDR2 YFSETQ. CDR3 length: 14 residues. The CDR3, as DNA: TGCGCCAGCAGCTTGGCCAACATGGACAATGAGCAGTTCTTC. Its translation: CASSLANMDNEQFF.

Only a few counts were recorded for this clone. This chain uses TRBV9 with TRBJ2-5; 8 positions agree with TRBD2. This CDR3 is 17 amino acids long. The V gene's germline CDR1 is SGDLS and CDR2 YYNGEE. With V trimmed by 4 bases and J by 4 bases, 15 bases remained unmatched. The CDR3 spells CASSTPRGGGSVETQYF. CDR3 nucleotides: TGTGCCAGCAGCACCCCCCGGGGGGGCGGGAGTGTAGAGACCCAGTACTTC.

This clone was counted between two and nine times. This chain joins TRBV9 and TRBJ2-3; D might be TRBD1 (5 bases). Germline V CDR1 and CDR2: SGDLS, YYNGEE. With 0 bases removed from V and 6 bases from J, the gap between germline ends came to 11 bases. The CDR3 runs 14 residues. The CDR3 DNA reads as TGTGCCAGCAGCGTAGGGAAATGGGGCGATACGCAGTATTTT. Protein product: CASSVGKWGDTQYF.

The count of this clone is one. The chain combines TRBV6-1 with TRBJ2-7; 9 bases line up with TRBD1. CDR3 length: 14 amino acids. In germline, CDR1 is MNHNS, CDR2 SASEGT. Unmatched junction bases numbered 8, after V lost 6 bases and J lost 5 bases. In DNA form, the CDR3 reads TGTGCCAGCAGGGCCGGGACAGGGCTTCACGAGCAGTACTTC. Translated: CASRAGTGLHEQYF.

V is TRBV11-3 and J is TRBJ2-1; TRBD1 might be the D (5 bases). V lost 3 bases and J 5 bases, leaving 5 bases between the germline ends. CDR1 and CDR2 (germline): SGHNT, YENEEA. The CDR3 runs 12 residues. The CDR3 DNA reads as TGTGCCAGCAGCTTCAGGGACAATGAGCAGTTCTTC. It specifies CASSFRDNEQFF.

DNA of the CDR3: TGTGCCAGTAGTACCGGGACAGGGGTCGACACTGAAGCTTTCTTT. The encoded protein is CASSTGTGVDTEAFF. The chain employs TRBV19 and TRBJ1-1; 10 bases agree with TRBD1. Germline V gives CDR1 LNHDA, CDR2 SQIVND (reference sequence). V lost 4 bases to trimming and J lost 3 bases; unmatched junction nucleotides: 5. This CDR3 has 15 residues.

The rearrangement links TRBV2 to TRBJ2-7; TRBD2 matches 11 bases. Germline V gene sequence: CDR1 SNHLY, CDR2 FYNNEI. The CDR3 runs 17 residues. V trimming: 4 bases; J trimming: 3 bases; junction bases outside the gene matches: 11. As DNA, the CDR3 is TGTGCCAGCAGTGCAGCTAGCGGGAGGAAGGGAGACTACGAGCAGTACTTC. Translation gives CASSAASGRKGDYEQYF.

The chain recombines TRBV13 with TRBJ2-3, with D possibly matching TRBD2 (6 bases). V shed 5 bases and J shed 0 bases, with 15 bases lying between them. The germline CDR1 and CDR2 sequences are PRHDT and FYEKMQ (reference sequence). There are 16 residues in the CDR3. CDR3 residues: CASSHKRVSSTDTQYF. The CDR3 DNA reads as TGTGCCAGCAGCCACAAGCGGGTATCTAGCACAGATACGCAGTATTTT.

The chain employs TRBV5-1 and TRBJ2-1; D is unclear. The CDR3 extends over 14 amino acids. The germline V gene has CDR1 SGHRS and CDR2 YFSETQ. With 0 bases removed from V and 6 bases from J, the gap between germline ends came to 10 bases. The CDR3 DNA sequence: TGCGCCAGCAGCTTGGGACTTGCCGCCAATGAGCAGTTCTTC. Protein: CASSLGLAANEQFF.

This clone came up once. This chain connects TRBV2 to TRBJ1-2; D is possibly TRBD1 (6 bases). CDR1 SNHLY and CDR2 FYNNEI come from the germline V gene. Trimming removed 5 bases at V and 0 bases at J, with 13 bases between. The CDR3 has 15 residues. The CDR3, as DNA: TGTGCCAGCAGTTCAGGACAGCCAACTAACTATGGCTACACCTTC. Its protein is CASSSGQPTNYGYTF. The variable domain in full, completed from reference TRBV2 and TRBJ1-2, reads EPEVTQTPSHQVTQMGQEVILRCVPISNHLYFYWYRQILGQKVEFLVSFYNNEISEKSEIFDDQFSVERPDGSNFTLKIRSTKLEDSAMYFCASSSGQPTNYGYTFGSGTRLTVV.

V is TRBV30 and J is TRBJ2-5, with D possibly matching TRBD2 (5 bases). The V and J ends lost 2 bases and 3 bases respectively, with 10 bases between them. Germline CDR1 and CDR2: GTSNPN and SVGIG (reference sequence). The length of the CDR3 is 13 residues. The CDR3 spells CAWSNGIEETQYF. CDR3 DNA: TGTGCCTGGAGTAACGGGATCGAAGAGACCCAGTACTTC.

The chain uses TRBV6-5 and TRBJ1-1; D possibly corresponds to TRBD1 (6 bases). There are 15 residues in the CDR3. Germline V lookup: CDR1 MNHEY, CDR2 SVGAGI. The V end lost 6 bases, the J end lost 2 bases, and 16 bases lay between the germline ends. CDR3 region: CASSPPGTRNTEAFF. The CDR3 DNA reads TGTGCCAGCAGCCCCCCCGGGACACGAAACACTGAAGCTTTCTTT.

The J gene is TRBJ1-2, the V gene TRBV28, with D unresolved. The germline CDR1 and CDR2 sequences are MDHEN and SYDVKM. Deletions cut 3 bases from V and 2 bases from J, with 16 bases between. The CDR3 consists of 16 residues. Written as DNA, the CDR3 is TGTGCCAGCAGTTTTGGCCCCGTCGGAGGGAACTATGGCTACACCTTC. This translates into CASSFGPVGGNYGYTF.

The chain employs TRBV5-1 and TRBJ2-7; 7 nucleotides match TRBD1. The CDR3 spans 14 residues. The trim removed 7 bases at V and 2 bases at J, leaving 9 bases unmatched. Germline CDR1 is SGHRS and CDR2 is YFSETQ. CDR3 protein: CASSPGTVTYEQYF. CDR3 nucleotide sequence: TGCGCCAGCTCACCCGGGACAGTGACCTACGAGCAGTACTTC.

The table lists this clone with a few counts. This sequence joins TRBV30 and TRBJ1-3; tentative D call: TRBD1 (6 bases). Trimming stripped 7 bases from V and 12 bases from J, with 10 bases between. The CDR3 runs 9 residues. Germline CDR1 and CDR2: GTSNPN and SVGIG (reference sequence). Here the CDR3 DNA reads TGTGCCTACCCAGGGGTCATATATTTT. This codes for CAYPGVIYF.

The CDR3 nucleotides are TGTGCCAGCAGTGAGTGGGGCGGCCCTCAACAAGAGACCCAGTACTTC. Amino acid sequence: CASSEWGGPQQETQYF. V is TRBV6-1 and J is TRBJ2-5; D is perhaps TRBD1 (5 bases). Germline V gene data show CDR1 as MNHNS and CDR2 as SASEGT. This CDR3 region has 16 residues. V was pared by 3 bases and J by 2 bases, with 16 bases between.

The chain combines TRBV4-1 with TRBJ1-6; D gene unclear. The CDR3 sequence is 13 residues long. V lost 0 bases and J lost 7, with 4 bases in between. Germline loops: CDR1 MGHRA, CDR2 YSYEKL. CDR3 sequence reads: CASSQDLNSPLHF. The CDR3 DNA is TGCGCCAGCAGCCAAGATCTAAATTCACCCCTCCACTTT.

There are many counts of this clone. The chain joins TRBV7-9 to TRBJ2-7; 8 bases map to TRBD2. CDR3 length: 14 amino acids. Germline CDR1 and CDR2: SEHNR and FQNEAQ (reference sequence). V trimming: 2 bases; J trimming: 5 bases; junction bases outside the gene matches: 5. The CDR3 DNA follows: TGTGCCAGCAGCTTACACGGGAGGGGGAACGAGCAGTACTTC. Protein product: CASSLHGRGNEQYF. Combining the CDR3 with reference TRBV7-9 and TRBJ2-7 gives the whole variable domain DTGVSQNPRHKITKRGQNVTFRCDPISEHNRLYWYRQTLGQGPEFLTYFQNEAQLEKSRLLSDRFSAERPKGSFSTLEIQRTEQGDSAMYLCASSLHGRGNEQYFGPGTRLTVT.

This rearrangement joins TRBV28 to TRBJ1-1; possibly TRBD1 for D (5 bases). Germline CDR1 reads MDHEN; CDR2 reads SYDVKM. This CDR3 has 12 residues. V shed 1 base and J shed 8 bases, with 8 bases lying between them. In DNA form, the CDR3 reads TGTGCCAGCAGTTTATCAAGGGGAGAAGCTTTCTTT. Its translation: CASSLSRGEAFF.

The genes are TRBV18 and TRBJ2-2; maybe TRBD2 (5 bases). Deletions cut 0 bases from V and 6 bases from J, with 8 bases between. This CDR3 is 14 amino acids long. Germline V lookup: CDR1 KGHSH, CDR2 LQKENI. The CDR3 region has the DNA TGTGCCAGCTCACCACCGAGGGTCCCCGGGGAGCTGTTTTTT. Translation: CASSPPRVPGELFF.

This chain links TRBV2 with TRBJ1-2; D possibly corresponds to TRBD1 (5 bases). The CDR3 loop spans 17 amino acids. Trimming cost V 1 base and J 5 bases, with 20 bases left between them. Germline V gives CDR1 SNHLY, CDR2 FYNNEI. CDR3 nucleotide sequence: TGTGCCAGCAGTGAAGTTTTTTCCCCGGGGGGGACGTATGGCTACACCTTC. Residues: CASSEVFSPGGTYGYTF.

The rearrangement links TRBV5-1 to TRBJ2-2; D may be TRBD2 (6 bases). Germline V gives CDR1 SGHRS, CDR2 YFSETQ. The CDR3 extends over 14 amino acids. Deletions cut 4 bases from V and 1 base from J, with 8 bases between. The CDR3: CASSASENTGELFF. The DNA of the CDR3 is TGCGCCAGCAGCGCTAGCGAGAACACCGGGGAGCTGTTTTTT.

The chain combines TRBV9 with TRBJ2-1; D might be TRBD2 (7 bases). Germline V gene data show CDR1 as SGDLS and CDR2 as YYNGEE. V was trimmed by 4 bases and J by 2 bases, leaving 16 bases between them. There are 16 residues in the CDR3. The CDR3 sequence: CASSPGGGGPYNEQFF. CDR3 DNA sequence: TGTGCCAGCAGCCCCGGTGGGGGGGGCCCCTACAATGAGCAGTTCTTC. The full variable domain, rest sourced from reference TRBV9 and TRBJ2-1, is DSGVTQTPKHLITATGQRVTLRCSPRSGDLSVYWYQQSLDQGLQFLIQYYNGEERAKGNILERFSAQQFPDLHSELNLSSLELGDSALYFCASSPGGGGPYNEQFFGPGTRLTVL.

This clone occurred once. The rearrangement links TRBV6-4 to TRBJ1-2; 12 positions agree with TRBD1. CDR1 and CDR2 (germline): MRHNA, SNTAGT. The V segment lost 3 bases and the J segment 8 bases; nucleotides outside the gene matches: 10. There are 16 residues in the CDR3. DNA of the CDR3: TGTGCCAGCAGTGAATCCGGGACAGGGGGCGCGCAAGGCTACACCTTC. Protein: CASSESGTGGAQGYTF.

The rearrangement joins TRBV28 to TRBJ1-6; the match to TRBD1 covers 9 bases. CDR3 length: 16 residues. After removal of 6 bases from V and 7 bases from J, the junction contained 10 bases not matched to a gene. Looked up from germline, CDR1 is MDHEN and CDR2 is SYDVKM. CDR3 in amino acids: CASSNPGTGLNSPLHF. The CDR3, as DNA: TGTGCCAGCAGCAATCCCGGGACAGGGCTAAATTCACCCCTCCACTTT.

This clone occurred a few times. This chain connects TRBV23-1 to TRBJ2-7; D ambiguous. TRBV23-1 counts as an open reading frame of uncertain function. The V end lost 8 bases, the J end lost 4 bases, and 21 bases lay between the germline ends. The CDR3 spans 15 residues. The CDR3 nucleotides read TGCGCCAGCCCCGAGCTCTGTTGTCTCCTGTACGAGCAGTACTTC. Its translation is CASPELCCLLYEQYF.